Listed here are 21 T cell receptor beta chains from one sample, sequenced in a study of shared clonotypes between healthy human individuals. Sequenced by immunoSEQ multiplex PCR; TCRdb stores in-frame clones only, minus some. The table has 2,500,000 or so clones, approximately 90% seen once; the top ten hold roughly 0.34%. Sequenced material: naive CD4+ T cells from PBMCs. Subset here: CD45RA+ positively selected. All receptors derive from a man aged 18 to 30 in good health. Some clones in this sample may be carry-over from other donors' samples.

The chain joins TRBV5-1 to TRBJ1-4; 9 bases match TRBD1. The ends lost 3 bases at V and 8 bases at J; junction bases unmatched: 5. From germline, CDR1 is SGHRS and CDR2 YFSETQ. CDR3 length equals 14 residues. CDR3 nucleotides: TGCGCCAGCAGCTACGGGACAGGGAGGGAAAAACTGTTTTTT. Translated: CASSYGTGREKLFF.

This chain uses TRBV28 with TRBJ1-3; no definite D call. Germline CDR1 and CDR2: MDHEN and SYDVKM. V was trimmed by 8 bases and J by 2 bases, leaving 10 bases between them. The CDR3 contains 13 residues. The CDR3 here is CASETFTGNTIYF. The CDR3 DNA sequence: TGTGCCAGCGAAACCTTCACTGGAAACACCATATATTTT.

This sequence joins TRBV13 and TRBJ1-5; TRBD1 matches at 8 bases. The CDR3 is 15 amino acids. The V segment lost 0 bases and the J segment 7 bases; nucleotides outside the gene matches: 5. Germline V gives CDR1 PRHDT, CDR2 FYEKMQ (reference sequence). This CDR3 is CASSLGRGRLQPQHF. Written as DNA, the CDR3 is TGTGCCAGCAGCTTAGGCAGGGGGCGGCTACAGCCCCAGCATTTT.

As DNA, the CDR3 is TGTGCCAGCAGCTTAGATGGGGGGAGGGCCGGTAATGAGCAGTTCTTC. It specifies CASSLDGGRAGNEQFF. V and J are TRBV11-3 and TRBJ2-1, with 7 bases fitting TRBD2. With 0 bases clipped from V and 7 bases from J, the junction kept 9 bases outside the gene matches. Per germline, CDR1 SGHNT and CDR2 YENEEA. This CDR3 spans 16 amino acids. Looking up the rest from reference TRBV11-3 and TRBJ2-1 gives the full variable domain: EAGVVQSPRYKIIEKKQPVAFWCNPISGHNTLYWYLQNLGQGPELLIRYENEEAVDDSQLPKDRFSAERLKGVDSTLKIQPAELGDSAVYLCASSLDGGRAGNEQFFGPGTRLTVL.

The sample holds one count of this clone. The CDR3 coding sequence is TGTGCCAGCAAAATACTAGCGGAGAACACCGGGGAGCTGTTTTTT. The encoded protein is CASKILAENTGELFF. The V call is TRBV2, the J call TRBJ2-2; TRBD2 aligns across 8 bases. This CDR3 is built from 15 residues. In germline, CDR1 is SNHLY, CDR2 FYNNEI. V lost 7 bases to trimming and J lost 1 base; unmatched junction nucleotides: 5.

This clone was detected only a few times. The chain employs TRBV4-1 and TRBJ1-4; TRBD1 agrees at 9 bases. J lost 7 bases, V lost 3 bases, and 6 bases had no gene match. From germline, CDR1 is MGHRA and CDR2 YSYEKL. This CDR3 has 15 amino acids. CDR3 in amino acids: CASSQLGTGSEKLFF. CDR3 DNA sequence: TGCGCCAGCAGCCAGCTTGGGACAGGGAGTGAAAAACTGTTTTTT.

V is TRBV5-5 and J is TRBJ2-5, with a weak D call TRBD1 (6 bases). V was pared by 0 bases and J by 5 bases, with 11 bases between. Germline lookup yields CDR1 SGHKS and CDR2 YYEKEE (reference sequence). The CDR3 covers 14 residues. For the CDR3, the DNA is TGTGCCAGCAGCTTGGCGGCAGGGGCGGAGACCCAGTACTTC. Translated: CASSLAAGAETQYF.

J is TRBJ2-7 and V is TRBV23-1; 7 positions agree with TRBD1. TRBV23-1 is an open reading frame, and its role is uncertain. The CDR3 runs to 15 residues. With V trimmed by 6 bases and J by 2 bases, 10 bases remained unmatched. CDR3 protein: CASSQAGTVPYEQYF. DNA of the CDR3: TGCGCCAGCAGCCAAGCCGGGACAGTTCCCTACGAGCAGTACTTC.

Only a few counts were recorded for this clone. V is TRBV20-1 and J is TRBJ1-1; D may be TRBD1 (6 bases). Germline V gives CDR1 DFQATT, CDR2 SNEGSKA (reference sequence). The germline V and J ends were trimmed by 4 bases and 7 bases, with 10 bases remaining between them. CDR3 length: 11 residues. CDR3 in amino acids: CSANARGEAFF. The CDR3 DNA follows: TGCAGTGCTAATGCCAGGGGTGAAGCTTTCTTT.

This rearrangement joins TRBV15 to TRBJ2-5; D perhaps matches TRBD2 (7 bases). The length of the CDR3 is 16 residues. V was shortened by 1 base and J by 5 bases, with 17 bases between the two germline ends. Germline lookup yields CDR1 LNHNV and CDR2 YYDKDF (reference sequence). The CDR3 sequence is CATSRGPKGGMETQYF. The DNA for the CDR3 is TGTGCCACCAGCAGAGGGCCTAAGGGGGGGATGGAGACCCAGTACTTC.

This clone appeared once. The gene calls are TRBV18 and TRBJ1-1; D is possibly TRBD1 (6 bases). In germline, CDR1 is KGHSH, CDR2 LQKENI. The CDR3 extends over 17 amino acids. The V and J ends lost 1 base and 3 bases respectively, with 18 bases between them. CDR3 in DNA: TGTGCCAGCTCACCACTCTCGGACAGTAACCTAGACACTGAAGCTTTCTTT. It translates to CASSPLSDSNLDTEAFF.

This chain links TRBV18 with TRBJ1-1; D is undetermined. This CDR3 is 13 amino acids long. The germline V gene has CDR1 KGHSH and CDR2 LQKENI. The ends were cut back, 2 bases at V and 8 bases at J, with 12 bases in the middle. DNA of the CDR3: TGTGCCAGCTCACCAAACGGACCGACCGAAGCTTTCTTT. Translated, it gives CASSPNGPTEAFF.

V usage is TRBV4-1 and J usage is TRBJ2-7, with unresolved D. The germline CDR1 and CDR2 sequences are MGHRA and YSYEKL. Trimming stripped 2 bases from V and 3 bases from J, with 14 bases between. CDR3 length equals 15 residues. The CDR3 sequence is CASSQLSGRLYEQYF. The DNA for the CDR3 is TGCGCCAGCAGCCAACTATCTGGACGGCTCTACGAGCAGTACTTC.

About this clone itself: The same CDR3 arises from other DNA sequences in this sample as well. The chain links TRBV27 to TRBJ2-1; D is possibly TRBD1 (6 bases). The CDR3 sequence is 15 residues long. The germline V gene encodes CDR1 MNHEY and CDR2 SMNVEV (reference sequence). Trimming removed 2 bases at V and 4 bases at J, with 12 bases between. CDR3 sequence reads: CASSLRQGRYNEQFF. The CDR3 DNA sequence: TGTGCCAGCAGTTTACGGCAGGGGCGATACAATGAGCAGTTCTTC.

This chain connects TRBV12-5 to TRBJ2-1, with 14 bases lining up with TRBD2. The length of the CDR3 is 15 residues. CDR1 LGHNT and CDR2 FRNRAP come from the germline V gene. The V and J ends lost 5 bases and 6 bases, in that order; junction bases with no gene match: 3. The CDR3 reads CASGNGLAGGNEQFF. The CDR3 region has the DNA TGTGCTAGTGGTAATGGACTAGCGGGAGGCAATGAGCAGTTCTTC.

V is TRBV4-3 and J is TRBJ2-7, with D possibly matching TRBD2 (6 bases). V was pared by 0 bases and J by 6 bases, with 9 bases between. Germline V lookup: CDR1 LGHNA, CDR2 YSLEER. The CDR3 length is 13 residues. In DNA, the CDR3 is TGCGCCAGCAGCCAAGACCAGGGAGGCGAGCAGTACTTC. Amino acids: CASSQDQGGEQYF.

In DNA, the CDR3 is TGTGCCAGCAGCATACAGGGCGGGGGGAACTTC. It specifies CASSIQGGGNF. This chain uses TRBV21-1 with TRBJ2-5; the table names TRBD2, a call not compared with the DNA. TRBV21-1 is termed a pseudogene. The CDR3 totals 11 residues.

The chain joins TRBV5-1 to TRBJ2-7, with D unclear. Germline V gene data show CDR1 as SGHRS and CDR2 as YFSETQ. Trimming cost V 0 bases and J 3 bases, with 13 bases left between them. The CDR3 contains 15 residues. The CDR3: CASSLAVGSVYEQYF. The CDR3 nucleotides read TGCGCCAGCAGCTTGGCAGTGGGATCCGTCTACGAGCAGTACTTC.

The sample holds one count of this clone. The CDR3 sequence: CASSRWGQSGNTEAFF. The CDR3 nucleotides are TGCGCCAGCAGCCGGTGGGGTCAATCGGGGAACACTGAAGCTTTCTTT. V and J are TRBV5-1 and TRBJ1-1; D uncertain. Trimming stripped 4 bases from V and 1 base from J, with 17 bases between. Germline CDR1 SGHRS, CDR2 YFSETQ. CDR3 length equals 16 residues.

A word on this clone: The limits of the CDR3 on the DNA are not certain, so only TCRdb's listed CDR3 is given. The V gene is TRBV28, the J gene TRBJ2-5; TRBD2, the table's D call, was not compared with the DNA. Including both end residues, the CDR3 is 17 amino acids long. Germline V gene data show CDR1 as MDHEN and CDR2 as SYDVKM. The CDR3 region is CASRGLAGGGFLETQYF.

V and J are TRBV28 and TRBJ2-7, with TRBD2 matching over 7 bases. Germline V gene lookup returns CDR1 MDHEN and CDR2 SYDVKM. This CDR3 has 17 residues. V was pared by 1 base and J by 0 bases, with 9 bases of the junction left unmatched. The CDR3 sequence is CASSLFYPLAVSYEQYF. The CDR3 nucleotides read TGTGCCAGCAGTTTATTTTACCCCCTAGCGGTCTCCTACGAGCAGTACTTC. Based on the CDR3 plus reference TRBV28 and TRBJ2-7, the full variable domain is DVKVTQSSRYLVKRTGEKVFLECVQDMDHENMFWYRQDPGLGLRLIYFSYDVKMKEKGDIPEGYSVSREKKERFSLILESASTNQTSMYLCASSLFYPLAVSYEQYFGPGTRLTVT.